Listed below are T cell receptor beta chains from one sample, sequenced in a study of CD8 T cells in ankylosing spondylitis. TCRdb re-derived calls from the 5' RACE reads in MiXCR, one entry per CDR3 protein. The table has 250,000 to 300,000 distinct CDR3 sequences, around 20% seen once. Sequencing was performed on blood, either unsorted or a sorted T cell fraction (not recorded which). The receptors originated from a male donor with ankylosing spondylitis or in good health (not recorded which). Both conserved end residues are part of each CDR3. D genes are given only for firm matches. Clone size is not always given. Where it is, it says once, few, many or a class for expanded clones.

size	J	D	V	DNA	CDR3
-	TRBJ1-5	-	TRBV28	TGTGCCAGCAAAGGGGCCGCGGGCAATCAGCCCCAGCATTTT	CASKGAAGNQPQHF
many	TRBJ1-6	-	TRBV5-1	TGCGCCAGCAGCGGGACCCGGGACAACAATTCACCCCTCCACTTT	CASSGTRDNNSPLHF
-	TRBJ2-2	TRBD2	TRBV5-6	TGTGCCAGCATATTAGGCGGGGGTAACACCGGGGAGCTGTTTTTT	CASILGGGNTGELFF
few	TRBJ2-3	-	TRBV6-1	TGTGCCAGCAGTGAAACTAGCCGTAGCCTCACAGATACGCAGTATTTT	CASSETSRSLTDTQYF
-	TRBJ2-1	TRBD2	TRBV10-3	TGTGCCATCAGTGAGGTGGGAGGGATCTACAATGAGCAGTTCTTC	CAISEVGGIYNEQFF
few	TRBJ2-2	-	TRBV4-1	TGCGCCAGCAGCCAAGAAGACCTTCCCGGGGAGCTGTTTTTT	CASSQEDLPGELFF
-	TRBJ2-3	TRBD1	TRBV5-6	TGTGCCAGCAGCTTGCGACAGGGTTATACGCAGTATTTT	CASSLRQGYTQYF
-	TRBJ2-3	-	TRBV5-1	TGCGCCAGCACCGGACAGCCCGGTGCAGATACGCAGTATTTT	CASTGQPGADTQYF
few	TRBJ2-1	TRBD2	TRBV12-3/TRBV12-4	TGTGCCAGCAGTTTTGACCGACTAGCGGGAATTGATACGGATGAGCAGTTCTTC	CASSFDRLAGIDTDEQFF
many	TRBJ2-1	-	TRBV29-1	TGCAGCGTTGACCCCTACCCTGGGGATGAGCAGTTCTTC	CSVDPYPGDEQFF
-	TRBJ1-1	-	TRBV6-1	TGTGCCAGCTCGCCTCTGGCTGCGGGATTCTCTAACACTGAAGCTTTCTTT	CASSPLAAGFSNTEAFF
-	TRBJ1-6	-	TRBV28	TGTGCCAGCAGCCCTGCCCATTCACCCCTCCACTTT	CASSPAHSPLHF
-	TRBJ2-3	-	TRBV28	TGTGCCAGCAGCCACACGATAGCAGGGCCCACAGATACGCAGTATTTT	CASSHTIAGPTDTQYF
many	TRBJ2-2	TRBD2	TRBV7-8	TGTGCCAGCAGCTTAGGGGGACTAGGCTTCGGGGAGCTGTTTTTT	CASSLGGLGFGELFF
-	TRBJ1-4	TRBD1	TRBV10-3	TGTGCCATCAGTGGCGGGACAGGGAATGAAAAACTGTTTTTT	CAISGGTGNEKLFF
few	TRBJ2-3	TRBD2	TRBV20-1	TGCAGTGCTAGACTCGCTAGCGGGATTACGCAGTATTTT	CSARLASGITQYF
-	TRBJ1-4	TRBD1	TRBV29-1	TGCAGCGTTACAGGGGGCTCGGGGGAAAAACTGTTTTTT	CSVTGGSGEKLFF
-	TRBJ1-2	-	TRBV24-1	TGTGCCACCAGTGAACCAGGCAGCATCTATGGCTACACCTTC	CATSEPGSIYGYTF
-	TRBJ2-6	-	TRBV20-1	TGCAGTGCTCCCCCGAACCACTCTGGGGCCAACGTCCTGACTTTC	CSAPPNHSGANVLTF
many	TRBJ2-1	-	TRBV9	TGTGCCAGCAGCGTAGATGGCAGAACTCTAAATGAGCAGTTCTTC	CASSVDGRTLNEQFF
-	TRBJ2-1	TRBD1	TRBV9	TGTGCCAGCAGCGTAGGTACAGGGGGCCATGAGCAGTTCTTC	CASSVGTGGHEQFF
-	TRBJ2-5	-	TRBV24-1	TGTGCCACCAGTGACCGTGGACAGAAAGAGACCCAGTACTTC	CATSDRGQKETQYF
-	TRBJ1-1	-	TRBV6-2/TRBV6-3	TGTGCCAGCAGTTTGTCGTGGGCCAGGGGAATTAACACTGAAGCTTTCTTT	CASSLSWARGINTEAFF
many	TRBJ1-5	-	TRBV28	TGTGCCAGCAGTTCCGTCGAGGGGGGTAGCAATCAGCCCCAGCATTTT	CASSSVEGGSNQPQHF
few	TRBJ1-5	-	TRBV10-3	TGTGCCTCTTCCCGCGCGGGAGGGGACCAGCCCCAGCATTTT	CASSRAGGDQPQHF
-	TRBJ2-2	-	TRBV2	TGTGCCAGCAGTGAAGCGCCAGGGCTTACCGGGGAGCTGTTTTTT	CASSEAPGLTGELFF
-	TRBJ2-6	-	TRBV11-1	TGTGCCAGCAGCGGGTACTGGGCAGGCGGCTCTGGGGCCAACGTCCTGACTTTC	CASSGYWAGGSGANVLTF
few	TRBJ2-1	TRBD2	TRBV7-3	TGTGCCAGCAGCCCGAGGGTTCTAGCGGGAGCGGGGAATGAGCAGTTCTTC	CASSPRVLAGAGNEQFF
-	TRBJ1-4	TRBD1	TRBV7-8	TGTGCCAGCAGTCCCACAGGGGGAATAGGGGAAAAACTGTTTTTT	CASSPTGGIGEKLFF
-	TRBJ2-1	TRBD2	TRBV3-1	TGTGCCAGCAGCCGTAGACTAGCCCAGCTCTCCTACAATGAGCAGTTCTTC	CASSRRLAQLSYNEQFF
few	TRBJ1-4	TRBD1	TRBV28	TGTGCCAGCAGTCTCGACAGGGTTCCTAATGAAAAACTGTTTTTT	CASSLDRVPNEKLFF
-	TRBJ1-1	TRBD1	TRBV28	TGTGCCAGCTGGGGGGGGGACAGGGTCACTGAAGCTTTCTTT	CASWGGDRVTEAFF
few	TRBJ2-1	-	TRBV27	TGTGCCAGCACCTTGGGGGGGCCCTACAATGAGCAGTTCTTC	CASTLGGPYNEQFF
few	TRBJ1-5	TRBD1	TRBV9	TGTGCCAGCAGCCTCACAGGGGAATTCGATCAGCCCCAGCATTTT	CASSLTGEFDQPQHF
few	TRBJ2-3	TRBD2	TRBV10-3	TGTGCCATCAGTGGGGGTAGCGGGGTCACAGATACGCAGTATTTT	CAISGGSGVTDTQYF
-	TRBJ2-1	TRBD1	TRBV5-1	TGCGCCAGCAGCTTGATAAGGACAGGGGACGGCGGTGAGCAGTTCTTC	CASSLIRTGDGGEQFF
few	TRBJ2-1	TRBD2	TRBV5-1	TGCGCCAGCAGCTCCGCCCCAGGGACTAGCGTTTCCCTGACCTACAATGAGCAGTTCTTC	CASSSAPGTSVSLTYNEQFF
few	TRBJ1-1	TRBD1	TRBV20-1	TGCAGTGCTAGAGATCGACAGGGGTACACTGAAGCTTTCTTT	CSARDRQGYTEAFF
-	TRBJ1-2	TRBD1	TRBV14	TGTGCCAGCTCCGGGACAGGGGTCTATGGCTACACCTTC	CASSGTGVYGYTF
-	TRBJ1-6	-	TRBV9	TGTGCCAGCAGCGGGGGAACCGGGGCGCTTTATTCACCCCTCCACTTT	CASSGGTGALYSPLHF
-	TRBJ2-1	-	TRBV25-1	TGTGCCAGCAGTGAATATAGGCCAGGATCTTACAATGAGCAGTTCTTC	CASSEYRPGSYNEQFF
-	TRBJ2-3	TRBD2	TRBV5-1	TGCGCCAGCAGCACCGGGACTAGCGGTAAAGATACGCAGTATTTT	CASSTGTSGKDTQYF
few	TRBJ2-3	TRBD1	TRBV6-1	TGTGCCAGCAGTGTGGACAGGGGGAGGACAGATACGCAGTATTTT	CASSVDRGRTDTQYF
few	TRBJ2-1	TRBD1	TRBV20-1	TGCAGTGCTAGAGATGCCAGGGGGAGTCCCTACAATGAGCAGTTCTTC	CSARDARGSPYNEQFF
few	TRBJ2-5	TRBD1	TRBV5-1	TGCGCCAGCAGCTCGACAGGGAGTGAGACCCAGTACTTC	CASSSTGSETQYF
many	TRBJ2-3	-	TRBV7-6	TGTGCCAGCAGCCCCAGGTCTTCCACAGATACGCAGTATTTT	CASSPRSSTDTQYF
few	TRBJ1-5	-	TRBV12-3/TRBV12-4	TGTGCCAGCAGTTTGGCCCTTCATCAGCCCCAGCATTTT	CASSLALHQPQHF
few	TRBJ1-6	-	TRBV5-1	TGCGCCAGCAGCTCAGGGACGGAATCACCCCTCCACTTT	CASSSGTESPLHF
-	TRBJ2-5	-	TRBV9	TGTGCCAGCAGCGTAGCTACGTGGGGGGAGACCCAGTACTTC	CASSVATWGETQYF
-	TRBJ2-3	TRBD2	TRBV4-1	TGCGCCAGCAGCCAAAACCCGGGACTAGCGGGAGGAAGAGATACGCAGTATTTT	CASSQNPGLAGGRDTQYF
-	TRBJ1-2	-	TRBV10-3	TGTGCCATCAGTGATGAGGGTTACGGCTACACCTTC	CAISDEGYGYTF
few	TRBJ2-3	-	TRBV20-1	TGCAGTGCTAGAGATCGGGGACTTAGCACAGATACGCAGTATTTT	CSARDRGLSTDTQYF
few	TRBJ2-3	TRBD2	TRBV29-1	TGCAGCGTTACAACTAGCGGGGGAAGCACAGATACGCAGTATTTT	CSVTTSGGSTDTQYF
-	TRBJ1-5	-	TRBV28	TGTGCCAGCAGCCGGCCCTCGTTCAATCAGCCCCAGCATTTT	CASSRPSFNQPQHF